Each of the 11 T cell receptor beta chains below was sequenced from the same sample in a study of OX40 agonist ivuxolimab in advanced cancers. Libraries were built with the immunoSEQ multiplex PCR assay. TCRdb provides this immuneACCESS table in a form limited to in-frame rearrangements. Some clones are lacking; in checked studies, under half of them reflect an unresolved V gene, and why the rest are absent is not known. Here the sample has about 160,000 clones; around 94% occur a single time. The biggest ten clones account for about 0.31% of the sample. Source: CD4+ or CD8+ T cells sorted from blood, taken in a trial of the OX40 agonist ivuxolimab. These receptors were taken from an adult with an advanced solid tumor such as melanoma, head and neck, liver or kidney cancer.

This clone is a singleton in its sample. The V call is TRBV7-7, the J call TRBJ2-5, with TRBD1 matching 7 bases. CDR1 is SSHAT, CDR2 FNYEAQ, per germline (reference sequence). This CDR3 spans 15 amino acids. Trimming took 5 bases from V and 4 from J; bases not matched to a gene: 10. Written as DNA, the CDR3 is TGTGCCAGCAGCCGGTGGGTGGGGACAGTAGAGACCCAGTACTTC. This sequence encodes CASSRWVGTVETQYF.

This rearrangement joins TRBV4-1 to TRBJ2-3; D gene ambiguous. CDR1 is MGHRA, CDR2 YSYEKL, per germline. The germline V and J ends were trimmed by 0 bases and 6 bases, with 13 bases remaining between them. CDR3 length: 15 amino acids. The CDR3 loop is CASSQESGPWDTQYF. CDR3 coding DNA: TGCGCCAGCAGCCAAGAATCCGGGCCATGGGATACGCAGTATTTT.

The CDR3 nucleotides read TGCGCCAGCAGGCCACCGGGACTAGCGGGCCTTAGGGACAATGAGCAGTTCTTC. This sequence encodes CASRPPGLAGLRDNEQFF. The V call is TRBV5-1, the J call TRBJ2-1; 12 bases are shared with TRBD2. After removal of 5 bases from V and 5 bases from J, the junction contained 14 bases not matched to a gene. The germline V gene encodes CDR1 SGHRS and CDR2 YFSETQ. The CDR3 runs 18 residues. Full variable domain (rest looked up from reference TRBV5-1 and TRBJ2-1): KAGVTQTPRYLIKTRGQQVTLSCSPISGHRSVSWYQQTPGQGLQFLFEYFSETQRNKGNFPGRFSGRQFSNSRSEMNVSTLELGDSALYLCASRPPGLAGLRDNEQFFGPGTRLTVL.

The rearrangement links TRBV5-1 to TRBJ2-3; TRBD1 agrees at 9 bases. CDR1 is SGHRS, CDR2 YFSETQ, per germline. V lost 3 bases and J lost 3; bases outside the gene matches: 5. The CDR3 has 15 amino acids. The CDR3 loop reads CASSSDRGITDTQYF. CDR3 bases: TGCGCCAGCAGCTCGGACAGGGGAATTACAGATACGCAGTATTTT. The complete variable domain, with remaining parts taken from reference TRBV5-1 and TRBJ2-3, reads KAGVTQTPRYLIKTRGQQVTLSCSPISGHRSVSWYQQTPGQGLQFLFEYFSETQRNKGNFPGRFSGRQFSNSRSEMNVSTLELGDSALYLCASSSDRGITDTQYFGPGTRLTVL.

The table lists this clone with a count of one. The V gene is TRBV4-3, the J gene TRBJ1-2; possible D gene TRBD1, 5 bases. V gave up 0 bases and J gave up 4 bases, with 15 bases separating them. Germline V CDR1 and CDR2: LGHNA, YSLEER. This CDR3 is built from 16 residues. The CDR3 region is CASSQEATQGGYGYTF. The CDR3, as DNA: TGCGCCAGCAGCCAAGAAGCGACCCAGGGCGGCTATGGCTACACCTTC.

Here the CDR3 DNA reads TGCAGCGTTGAAGAGGAGGGCGGTCAGCCCCAGCATTTT. Translation: CSVEEEGGQPQHF. The rearrangement joins TRBV29-1 to TRBJ1-5; no definite D call. V dropped 0 bases and J dropped 6 bases, with 9 bases sitting between them. The V gene's germline CDR1 is SQVTM and CDR2 ANQGSEA. The CDR3 has 13 amino acids.

J is TRBJ1-1 and V is TRBV7-2, with D perhaps TRBD1 (6 bases). There are 15 residues in the CDR3. V was shortened by 1 base and J by 2 bases, with 11 bases between the two germline ends. Germline V CDR1 and CDR2: SGHTA, FQGNSA. In nucleotides, the CDR3 is TGTGCCAGCAGCTTAGGCGCAGGGGCAAACACTGAAGCTTTCTTT. Translation: CASSLGAGANTEAFF.

The DNA for the CDR3 is TGTGCCAGCAGTCCCGGGAGCAGCTCTAACTATGGCTACACCTTC. This gives the protein CASSPGSSSNYGYTF. This chain links TRBV6-5 with TRBJ1-2; D unclear. This CDR3 has 15 amino acids. Per germline, CDR1 MNHEY and CDR2 SVGAGI. Deletions cut 5 bases from V and 0 bases from J, with 13 bases between.

V and J are TRBV21-1 and TRBJ2-7; the DNA was not used to check the table's D call, TRBD1. TRBV21-1 is noted as a pseudogene. This CDR3 has 15 residues. The CDR3 sequence is CARRRGTGDDYEQYF. CDR3 DNA: TGTGCCCGAAGAAGGGGGACAGGGGACGACTACGAGCAGTACTTC.

The CDR3 protein is CASSLDSHPGTQYF. CDR3 DNA sequence: TGTGCCAGCAGCTTAGACAGTCATCCAGGGACCCAGTACTTC. The rearrangement joins TRBV5-5 to TRBJ2-5; D perhaps matches TRBD1 (5 bases). From germline, CDR1 is SGHKS and CDR2 YYEKEE (reference sequence). The CDR3 has 14 residues. V shed 2 bases and J shed 7 bases, with 15 bases lying between them.

V and J are TRBV5-4 and TRBJ2-3, with 7 bases that match TRBD2. V shed 5 bases, J shed 3 bases, and the junction held 12 bases outside the gene matches. Germline-derived CDR1 and CDR2 are SGHNT and YYREEE (reference sequence). The CDR3 extends over 16 amino acids. This chain's CDR3 is CASSLKRDYLTDTQYF. The DNA for the CDR3 is TGTGCCAGCAGTTTAAAACGGGACTACCTAACAGATACGCAGTATTTT. The variable domain in full, with the rest retrieved from reference TRBV5-4 and TRBJ2-3, is ETGVTQSPTHLIKTRGQQVTLRCSSQSGHNTVSWYQQALGQGPQFIFQYYREEENGRGNFPPRFSGLQFPNYSSELNVNALELDDSALYLCASSLKRDYLTDTQYFGPGTRLTVL.